The 22 T cell receptor beta chains in this list originate from one sample, sequenced in a study of blood T cell repertoires in COVID-19. TCRdb's table, derived via immunoSEQ multiplex PCR, lists solely in-frame clones and lacks some. The sample contains about 60,000 clones, 70% to 90% of which appear only once. Input material: peripheral blood. These receptors all stem from a woman aged 60-70 years with active COVID-19.

The chain joins TRBV19 to TRBJ1-5; D possibly corresponds to TRBD1 (6 bases). CDR1 and CDR2 from the germline V gene are LNHDA and SQIVND (reference sequence). V was trimmed by 6 bases and J by 4 bases, leaving 22 bases between them. The CDR3 is 17 amino acids. CDR3 bases: TGTGCCAGTAGCAAGACGCGAGATGGACAGTTTAATCAGCCCCAGCATTTT. This translates into CASSKTRDGQFNQPQHF.

This clone is a singleton in its sample. At one end the junction does not follow the germline gene, possibly because of a read error. V is TRBV3-1 (or the pseudogene TRBV3-2) and J is TRBJ2-3; 8 bases line up with TRBD2. The V gene's germline CDR1 is LGHDT and CDR2 YNNKEL (reference sequence). This CDR3 contains 14 residues. The DNA for the CDR3 is TGTGCCAGCAGCACACGGGGGGGCACCGATACGCAGTATTTT. Its translation is CASSTRGGTDTQYF.

The CDR3 DNA sequence: TGTGCCAGCAGGCGACTAGCGGGGGGGGCAGGTAAAGTAACGCAGTATTTT. Protein product: CASRRLAGGAGKVTQYF. V usage is TRBV6-6 and J usage is TRBJ2-3; TRBD2 matches 14 bases. In germline, CDR1 is MNHNY, CDR2 SVGAGI (reference sequence). The CDR3 is 17 amino acids. After removal of 6 bases from V and 9 bases from J, the junction contained 14 bases not matched to a gene.

The chain recombines TRBV29-1 with TRBJ1-1, with 12 positions matching TRBD1. Germline lookup yields CDR1 SQVTM and CDR2 ANQGSEA. This CDR3 has 15 residues. Unmatched junction bases numbered 5, after V lost 6 bases and J lost 0 bases. The CDR3 region has the DNA TGCAGCGTGGGGGACAGGGGGCCTTTGAACACTGAAGCTTTCTTT. Translating gives CSVGDRGPLNTEAFF.

The chain is built from TRBV19 and TRBJ1-1; no reliable D call. The germline V gene encodes CDR1 LNHDA and CDR2 SQIVND (reference sequence). The germline V and J ends were trimmed by 5 bases and 1 base, with 5 bases remaining between them. CDR3 length equals 12 residues. Written as DNA, the CDR3 is TGTGCCAGTAGTTCATGGAACACTGAAGCTTTCTTT. Protein: CASSSWNTEAFF.

The rearrangement joins TRBV5-5 to TRBJ1-2; TRBD1 is a possible D gene (5 bases). Between the trimmed V and J ends, which lost 0 bases and 6 bases, there was a span of 18 bases. The CDR3 is 16 residues long. Germline loops: CDR1 SGHKS, CDR2 YYEKEE (reference sequence). CDR3 in DNA: TGTGCCAGCAGCTTGGTGGACATCCCAGAGCACGATGGCTACACCTTC. Protein product: CASSLVDIPEHDGYTF.

The chain carries TRBV5-4 and TRBJ2-6, with D unresolved. In germline, CDR1 is SGHNT, CDR2 YYREEE (reference sequence). V was pared by 0 bases and J by 0 bases, with 7 bases between. The CDR3 has 16 residues. Written as DNA, the CDR3 is TGTGCCAGCAGCTTGGTGGCGGTCTCTGGGGCCAACGTCCTGACTTTC. Amino acids: CASSLVAVSGANVLTF.

The rearrangement links TRBV7-8 to TRBJ1-2; 9 positions match TRBD1. The CDR3 is made up of 15 amino acids. Germline V gene sequence: CDR1 SGHVS, CDR2 FQNEAQ. V lost 1 base to trimming and J lost 7 bases; unmatched junction nucleotides: 7. This CDR3 is CASSLVGDRDPGYTF. The CDR3 region has the DNA TGTGCCAGCAGCTTAGTGGGGGACAGGGATCCTGGCTACACCTTC.

The chain links TRBV19 to TRBJ1-4; D not certain. From germline, CDR1 is LNHDA and CDR2 SQIVND (reference sequence). The CDR3 length is 12 residues. V lost 3 bases to trimming and J lost 8 bases, with 7 bases between them. CDR3 bases: TGTGCCAGTAGTATTTTCGGGGAAAAACTGTTTTTT. Its translation: CASSIFGEKLFF.

Here the CDR3 reads CASSAFVNNEQFF. CDR3 nucleotide sequence: TGTGCCAGCAGCGCTTTCGTAAACAATGAGCAGTTCTTC. The chain has TRBV9 and TRBJ2-1; D uncertain. Germline CDR1 is SGDLS and CDR2 is YYNGEE. CDR3 length equals 13 residues. V was trimmed by 3 bases and J by 5 bases, leaving 9 bases between them. The full variable domain, rest sourced from reference TRBV9 and TRBJ2-1, is DSGVTQTPKHLITATGQRVTLRCSPRSGDLSVYWYQQSLDQGLQFLIQYYNGEERAKGNILERFSAQQFPDLHSELNLSSLELGDSALYFCASSAFVNNEQFFGPGTRLTVL.

The gene calls are TRBV4-1 and TRBJ2-7; D not certain. CDR3 size: 14 residues. V gave up 4 bases and J gave up 3 bases, with 13 bases separating them. The germline CDR1 and CDR2 sequences are MGHRA and YSYEKL. The CDR3 spells CASSPYGQLYEQYF. For the CDR3, the DNA is TGCGCCAGCAGCCCGTATGGGCAGCTCTACGAGCAGTACTTC.

The rearrangement joins TRBV3-1 (or the pseudogene TRBV3-2) to TRBJ1-4, with D unresolved. Trimming left V 1 base short and J 0 bases short, with 9 bases between. CDR1 and CDR2 from the germline V gene are LGHDT and YNNKEL (reference sequence). CDR3 size: 16 residues. Here the CDR3 DNA reads TGTGCCAGCAGCCAAGCGGGCGGGGCAACTAATGAAAAACTGTTTTTT. Protein product: CASSQAGGATNEKLFF.

The chain couples TRBV24-1 to TRBJ1-4, with D perhaps matching TRBD1 (6 bases). Germline V CDR1 and CDR2: KGHDR, SFDVKD. CDR3 size: 18 residues. V dropped 3 bases and J dropped 8 bases, with 24 bases sitting between them. The chain's CDR3 is CATSDQHREAALQEKLFF. In nucleotides, the CDR3 is TGTGCCACCAGTGATCAACACAGGGAAGCGGCCCTACAGGAAAAACTGTTTTTT.

V gene TRBV5-1 combines with J gene TRBJ2-1, with D uncertain. Trimming removed 2 bases at V and 6 bases at J, with 12 bases between. This CDR3 spans 14 amino acids. The V gene's germline CDR1 is SGHRS and CDR2 YFSETQ. The CDR3 loop reads CASSFEAHSNEQFF. The DNA for the CDR3 is TGCGCCAGCAGCTTTGAGGCGCATTCCAATGAGCAGTTCTTC.

The chain links TRBV9 to TRBJ2-1; perhaps TRBD1 as D (5 bases). This CDR3 is built from 15 residues. Between the trimmed V and J ends, which lost 0 bases and 8 bases, there was a span of 15 bases. CDR1 is SGDLS, CDR2 YYNGEE, per germline. The CDR3 DNA reads as TGTGCCAGCAGCGTAGAGGGGCCCCTAGGGGATGAGCAGTTCTTC. It translates to CASSVEGPLGDEQFF.

The genes are TRBV25-1 and TRBJ1-2, with D possibly being TRBD1 (5 bases). This CDR3 is built from 16 residues. The germline V and J ends were trimmed by 1 base and 0 bases, with 12 bases remaining between them. Per the germline V gene, CDR1 is MGHDK and CDR2 is SYGVNS. CDR3 DNA: TGTGCCAGCAGTGAATTTGGTGACAGAGCTAACTATGGCTACACCTTC. Residues: CASSEFGDRANYGYTF.

The CDR3 sequence: CASSRWDRGQDTQYF. Written as DNA, the CDR3 is TGCGCCAGCAGCCGTTGGGACAGGGGGCAGGATACGCAGTATTTT. The chain uses TRBV5-1 and TRBJ2-3; 12 nucleotides match TRBD1. V lost 4 bases, J lost 6 bases, and 6 bases stayed unmatched. CDR3 length equals 15 residues. Germline V lookup: CDR1 SGHRS, CDR2 YFSETQ.

The J gene is TRBJ2-2, the V gene TRBV27, with 9 bases lining up with TRBD1. Germline values: CDR1 MNHEY, CDR2 SMNVEV (reference sequence). This CDR3 has 16 residues. The V segment lost 4 bases and the J segment 4 bases; nucleotides outside the gene matches: 7. CDR3 nucleotides: TGTGCCAGCAGTTCGGACAGGGGAACGGGCACCGGGGAGCTGTTTTTT. It specifies CASSSDRGTGTGELFF.

This chain connects TRBV5-1 to TRBJ2-1, with a possible D match to TRBD1 (6 bases). V was pared by 0 bases and J by 4 bases, with 11 bases between. The CDR3 is 15 amino acids. Germline lookup yields CDR1 SGHRS and CDR2 YFSETQ. CDR3: CASSLVGQGYNEQFF. In nucleotides, the CDR3 is TGCGCCAGCAGCTTGGTGGGGCAGGGGTACAATGAGCAGTTCTTC.

This chain connects TRBV7-2 to TRBJ2-2; D is uncertain. This CDR3 spans 14 amino acids. Germline values: CDR1 SGHTA, CDR2 FQGNSA. V lost 4 bases and J lost 4, with 10 bases in between. Here the CDR3 reads CASSSMSFTGELFF. In DNA form, the CDR3 reads TGTGCCAGCAGCTCTATGTCCTTCACCGGGGAGCTGTTTTTT.

The chain combines TRBV29-1 with TRBJ1-2, with 9 bases aligning to TRBD1. J was trimmed by 5 bases and V by 7 bases; bases with no gene match: 8. CDR1 and CDR2 (germline): SQVTM, ANQGSEA. The CDR3 contains 13 residues. DNA for the CDR3: TGCAGCGCCGTCTTGACAGGGGGGTATGGCTACACCTTC. Translated, it gives CSAVLTGGYGYTF.

This chain links TRBV21-1 with TRBJ2-1; no DNA check was done on the table's D call, TRBD1. TRBV21-1 is a recognized pseudogene. There are 17 residues in the CDR3. Here the CDR3 DNA reads TGTGCCAGCAGCCCCATGGGCTACCCAAGCTCCTACAATGAGCAGTTCTTC. Amino acid sequence: CASSPMGYPSSYNEQFF.